The 14 T cell receptor beta chains below come from one sample, sequenced in a study of T cell changes during pregnancy in multiple sclerosis. The assay was immunoSEQ multiplex PCR, and TCRdb's table has in-frame clones only and misses some. Among approximately 74,000 clones listed, less than 90% were seen once. Sequencing used peripheral blood, obtained before pregnancy. Receptors were obtained from a female donor with multiple sclerosis, enrolled in a pregnancy study.

The rearrangement joins TRBV7-8 to TRBJ2-1; 7 bases align to TRBD2. J gave up 4 bases and V 5 bases, and 14 bases lay outside the gene matches. The CDR3 covers 17 residues. From germline, CDR1 is SGHVS and CDR2 FQNEAQ. CDR3 in amino acids: CASSTPPGLVGYNEQFF. The CDR3 bases are TGTGCCAGCAGCACACCCCCTGGACTAGTGGGGTACAATGAGCAGTTCTTC.

The V gene is TRBV10-3, the J gene TRBJ2-2, with D possibly being TRBD1 (6 bases). CDR1 is ENHRY, CDR2 SYGVKD, per germline. The germline V and J ends were trimmed by 6 bases and 5 bases, with 10 bases remaining between them. The CDR3 covers 13 residues. The CDR3 nucleotides read TGTGCCATCAGGACCACAGGGACCGGGGAGCTGTTTTTT. Its protein is CAIRTTGTGELFF.

This chain links TRBV27 with TRBJ1-3, with unresolved D. The V gene lost 2 bases and the J gene lost 0 bases, with 11 bases spanning the gap. Germline CDR1 and CDR2: MNHEY and SMNVEV (reference sequence). The CDR3 contains 16 residues. The CDR3: CASSLTPQSSGNTIYF. Written as DNA, the CDR3 is TGTGCCAGCAGTTTAACTCCACAGAGCTCTGGAAACACCATATATTTT.

J is TRBJ1-6 and V is TRBV27; 7 nucleotides align to TRBD1. The CDR3 is 14 residues long. The V gene's germline CDR1 is MNHEY and CDR2 SMNVEV (reference sequence). Trimming at V came to 8 bases and at J to 9 bases, leaving 10 bases not matched to a gene. CDR3 region: CASHSGTDGSPLHF. The CDR3 DNA reads TGTGCCAGCCATTCCGGGACAGACGGTTCACCCCTCCACTTT.

The chain employs TRBV27 and TRBJ2-7; TRBD1 matches at 9 bases. Per germline, CDR1 MNHEY and CDR2 SMNVEV (reference sequence). V lost 2 bases and J lost 5; bases outside the gene matches: 4. The CDR3 contains 14 residues. The CDR3 DNA reads as TGTGCCAGCAGTTTAGGGACAGGGTCGCACGAGCAGTACTTC. It codes for CASSLGTGSHEQYF.

The genes are TRBV7-9 and TRBJ2-5; a weak D match, TRBD1 (7 bases). V dropped 5 bases and J dropped 5 bases, with 18 bases sitting between them. The CDR3 totals 15 residues. CDR1 and CDR2 (germline): SEHNR, FQNEAQ (reference sequence). CDR3 residues: CASSLTQGRRETQYF. DNA of the CDR3: TGTGCCAGCAGCCTAACACAGGGGAGGAGGGAGACCCAGTACTTC.

This chain links TRBV21-1 with TRBJ1-5; the table's TRBD1 call for D was not verified on the DNA. TRBV21-1 is a listed pseudogene. This CDR3 is 15 amino acids long. The CDR3 is CASSIGQGGNQPQHF. The DNA for the CDR3 is TGTGCCAGCAGCATCGGACAGGGAGGCAATCAGCCCCAGCATTTT.

In this sample, this clone turned up once. The chain couples TRBV29-1 to TRBJ2-3, with TRBD2 identical over 7 bases. Trimming removed 4 bases from V and 4 bases from J; junction bases left unmatched: 2. CDR3 length equals 12 residues. Germline CDR1 SQVTM, CDR2 ANQGSEA. CDR3 sequence (DNA): TGCAGCGTTGTGCTAGCGGCAGATACGCAGTATTTT. It encodes CSVVLAADTQYF.

The chain uses TRBV5-4 and TRBJ1-2; no definite D call. The germline V gene encodes CDR1 SGHNT and CDR2 YYREEE (reference sequence). V was cut by 0 bases and J by 8 bases, with 11 bases left in between. This CDR3 has 13 residues. CDR3: CASSLETRGGYTF. Here the CDR3 DNA reads TGTGCCAGCAGCTTGGAGACCCGAGGCGGCTACACCTTC.

The chain has TRBV5-6 and TRBJ1-5; a possible D gene is TRBD1 (5 bases). CDR3 size: 14 residues. CDR1 SGHDT and CDR2 YYEEEE come from the germline V gene. Trimming pared 5 bases from V and 7 bases from J, leaving 16 bases between. DNA of the CDR3: TGTGCCAGCAGGTCAACCGGGGGACGGCAGCCCCAGCATTTT. Translating it yields CASRSTGGRQPQHF.

The CDR3 nucleotides read TGTGCCAGCGGCGGGACAGGGGAGGTAACTTTCTTT. Amino acid sequence: CASGGTGEVTFF. The chain recombines TRBV6-5 with TRBJ1-1; 10 nucleotides align to TRBD1. CDR3 length: 12 amino acids. The V and J ends lost 8 bases and 12 bases, in that order; junction bases with no gene match: 9. From germline, CDR1 is MNHEY and CDR2 SVGAGI.

This clone is a singleton in its sample. The DNA of the CDR3 is TGCGCCAGCAGCCAAGGGGGGGGTTCCGGAAACACCATATATTTT. Translating it yields CASSQGGGSGNTIYF. This chain joins TRBV4-3 and TRBJ1-3; D may be TRBD1 (5 bases). In germline, CDR1 is LGHNA, CDR2 YSLEER. The length of the CDR3 is 15 residues. The V gene lost 1 base and the J gene lost 4 bases, with 11 bases spanning the gap.

The CDR3 nucleotides read TGTGCCAGCAGCTTTCGGGACAGACTAAGAAGGGTTCGTTGGCAGCCCCAGCATTTT. Translating it yields CASSFRDRLRRVRWQPQHF. The rearrangement joins TRBV7-9 to TRBJ1-5, with 7 bases fitting TRBD1. The CDR3 contains 19 residues. With 3 bases clipped from V and 7 bases from J, the junction kept 21 bases outside the gene matches. Germline V gene lookup returns CDR1 SEHNR and CDR2 FQNEAQ (reference sequence).

About this clone: Other nucleotide sequences in the sample specify the same CDR3. The chain carries TRBV7-9 and TRBJ1-2; D not resolved. Germline-derived CDR1 and CDR2 are SEHNR and FQNEAQ (reference sequence). The V and J ends lost 1 base and 0 bases respectively, with 3 bases between them. This CDR3 is built from 13 residues. The CDR3 here is CASSLGTNYGYTF. The CDR3 DNA follows: TGTGCCAGCAGCTTAGGTACTAACTATGGCTACACCTTC.